This TCR beta chain was profiled in a study of CD8+ T cells in alopecia areata (dated by TCRdb to the late 2010s). For the wider study: In both human patients and the C3H/HeJ mouse model, the study applied high-throughput TCRbeta sequencing to look at T cell clonal expansion in alopecia areata. The RNA source kit depended on sample type: the PAXgene miRNA kit for fixed scalp, the miRNeasy kit for PBMCs, and the RNeasy kit for mouse skin. On the human side, TCRbeta sequencing was run on scalp tissue and on sorted CD4+ and CD8+ peripheral blood T cells from healthy controls and from alopecia areata patients with either patchy or totalis/universalis disease. TCRbeta CDR3 regions were amplified by immunoSEQ multiplex PCR with 35 Vbeta forward and 13 Jbeta reverse primers. Scalp clonality was compared across normal scalp (n=4), patchy alopecia areata scalp (n=8), and alopecia totalis/universalis scalp (n=8). Paper-wide results and their limitations: Resident alphabeta T cells in normal human skin are also sequenced, complicating scalp TCR repertoire analysis, unlike mouse skin dominated by gammadelta T cells. Compared with normal scalp, lesional scalp had higher clonality and more expanded CD8+ clones, particularly in alopecia totalis/universalis, a pattern that suggests antigenic drive. TCR sequences shared between patients were less clear than in mice, possibly partly because of HLA diversity in the patient population.

The library was obtained by the immunoSEQ multiplex PCR assay. For TCR sequencing, RNA was extracted from every sample and reverse transcribed into cDNA to serve as template. SuperScript III was used to make first-strand cDNA, primed with a 2:1 mix of oligo-dT and random hexamers. A synthetic immune receptor repertoire was used to measure amplification bias, and any remaining bias was corrected computationally. In the authors' own workflow: After raw reads were preprocessed to remove errors, the CDR3 was defined following IMGT conventions as running from the conserved cysteine to phenylalanine. Clonality was computed as 1 minus the Shannon entropy, with the entropy normalized by log2 of the number of productive unique TCRs. Whether each scalp clone was CD4 or CD8 was inferred by checking scalp TCRbeta sequences against the CD4 and CD8 repertoires from sorted blood. TCRdb holds this immuneACCESS table with in-frame rearrangements only. Some clones are missing; in checked studies, unresolved V genes explain under half, and the rest has no known cause. From that table come the V and J calls and clone size; the DNA was used to work out D and trimming. Present in this sample are about 120,000 clones, less than 70% of which were seen just once. About 3% of the sample belongs to the ten largest clones.

The CDR3 numbers 14 residues from cysteine through phenylalanine. Only the CDR3 DNA is retained, 42 bases long and in frame from the first base. The germline V gene (reference sequence) provides CDR1 SEHNR and CDR2 FQNEAQ. V loses 2 bases, J loses 1 base, and the germline ends lie 8 bases apart. About this clone itself: Its antigen is still unknown. The record has no base qualities; no much larger clone is one base away.

PBMCs were separated by density centrifugation and stained for CD3, CD4 and CD8, after which CD4+ and CD8+ T cells were sorted on a FACSAria. Unaffected controls provided scalp biopsies and blood samples. Sequencing was done on a sample of CD4+ T cells sorted from blood. The sequence is built from TRBV7-9 and TRBJ1-1, with no confident D gene call. The source is a human donor in good health. The nucleotides are TGTGCCAGCAGCTTAAAAGCCAAGAACACTGAAGCTTTCTTT. Its translation reads: CASSLKAKNTEAFF. The variable domain in full, with residues beyond the CDR3 obtained from the reference TRBV7-9 and TRBJ1-1 genes, is DTGVSQNPRHKITKRGQNVTFRCDPISEHNRLYWYRQTLGQGPEFLTYFQNEAQLEKSRLLSDRFSAERPKGSFSTLEIQRTEQGDSAMYLCASSLKAKNTEAFFGQGTRLTVV.